The present entry profiles one TCR beta chain with its context. Its antigen is as yet unknown. The V gene's germline CDR1 is MNHEY and CDR2 SVGEGT. V shed 5 bases and J 3 bases; nucleotides not matched to a gene: 10. This CDR3 comprises 17 residues. The TCR beta CDR3 regions underwent amplification using RNA transcripts as the source. The study used the HTBI primer set for a first-round RT-PCR of the TCR CDR3. MiXCR, applied by TCRdb to the multiplex PCR reads, yields one record per CDR3 protein. The sample lists 500,000 or so distinct CDR3 sequences; roughly 18% were seen once. Exclusion criteria comprised uncontrolled infection, other autoimmune disease, pregnancy or lactation. This sample was included in a study of T cells in Graves' hyperthyroidism and ophthalmopathy. For the study at large: Prior to any treatment, at the point of initial diagnosis, peripheral blood was collected.

Findings of the study overall: A model of 13 V-J features distinguished ophthalmopathy from stable hyperthyroidism. The blood repertoire included most of the expanded thyroid clonotypes above 0.001.

The clonotype comes from a woman in her late teens or twenties with Graves' ophthalmopathy. The V and J genes are TRBV6-2 or TRBV6-3 and TRBJ1-5, with 10 bases that match TRBD1. The specimen was blood. DNA of the CDR3: TGTGCCAGCAGTGGAGAAGGACAGGGGGTCTCCAATCAGCCCCAGCATTTT. As protein: CASSGEGQGVSNQPQHF.